A selection of T cell receptor beta chains follows, all from one sample in a study of CXCR3-negative and CXCR3-positive naive CD8 T cells. For each CDR3 protein, TCRdb gives one entry from its re-call of the 5' RACE reads, without DNA. The sample holds approximately 120,000 distinct CDR3 sequences. Sequencing was done on a sample of naive CXCR3+ CD8+ T cells from blood. The receptor set was obtained from a human donor in good health. Some clones in this sample may be carry-over from other donors' samples. CDR3s include the opening cysteine and the closing phenylalanine or tryptophan. Each record gives: J gene, V gene, CDR3 protein.

J gene: TRBJ2-7
V gene: TRBV5-1
CDR3 protein: CASSLESLSYEQYF

J gene: TRBJ2-7
V gene: TRBV29-1
CDR3 protein: CSVEDRGQGIYEQYF

J gene: TRBJ1-1
V gene: TRBV6-5
CDR3 protein: CASSYSTKNTEAFF

J gene: TRBJ2-3
V gene: TRBV12-3/TRBV12-4
CDR3 protein: CASSKGEGQGTDTQYF

J gene: TRBJ1-1
V gene: TRBV28
CDR3 protein: CASSNLGQSPTRAEAFF

J gene: TRBJ2-1
V gene: TRBV2
CDR3 protein: CASSGDERGWNEQFF

J gene: TRBJ2-3
V gene: TRBV7-8
CDR3 protein: CASSLEGGPDTQYF

J gene: TRBJ2-7
V gene: TRBV29-1
CDR3 protein: CSVEGASSDYEQYF

J gene: TRBJ1-2
V gene: TRBV15
CDR3 protein: CATSRAERQSNYGYTF

J gene: TRBJ2-1
V gene: TRBV4-1
CDR3 protein: CASSQGQGATDDEQFF

J gene: TRBJ2-1
V gene: TRBV20-1
CDR3 protein: CSAREGGGPYNEQFF

J gene: TRBJ2-1
V gene: TRBV15
CDR3 protein: CATSRDWASGDVDEQFF

J gene: TRBJ1-1
V gene: TRBV29-1
CDR3 protein: CSVETENTEAFF

J gene: TRBJ1-2
V gene: TRBV12-3/TRBV12-4
CDR3 protein: CASRKAGLGDYGYTF

J gene: TRBJ2-7
V gene: TRBV19
CDR3 protein: CASSMPDSYEQYF

J gene: TRBJ2-5
V gene: TRBV5-5
CDR3 protein: CASSFFRGRETQYF

J gene: TRBJ2-1
V gene: TRBV14
CDR3 protein: CASSDDYYNEQFF

J gene: TRBJ2-1
V gene: TRBV20-1
CDR3 protein: CSARGDTTPYNEQFF

J gene: TRBJ2-6
V gene: TRBV29-1
CDR3 protein: CSSVVSGANVLTF

J gene: TRBJ2-3
V gene: TRBV2
CDR3 protein: CAYLWTASRGTDTQYF

J gene: TRBJ2-5
V gene: TRBV20-1
CDR3 protein: CSATDRGRETQYF

J gene: TRBJ2-3
V gene: TRBV7-6
CDR3 protein: CASSPLGTPDTQYF

J gene: TRBJ2-7
V gene: TRBV7-9
CDR3 protein: CASSPEAAYEQYF

J gene: TRBJ2-7
V gene: TRBV9
CDR3 protein: CASSEGGTGSYEQYF

J gene: TRBJ2-7
V gene: TRBV12-3/TRBV12-4
CDR3 protein: CASSLATIYEQYF

J gene: TRBJ2-7
V gene: TRBV28
CDR3 protein: CASSPPGQGIHEQYF

J gene: TRBJ2-5
V gene: TRBV5-5
CDR3 protein: CASSLWYNQETQYF

J gene: TRBJ1-2
V gene: TRBV21-1
CDR3 protein: CASSPTGVLNYGYTF

J gene: TRBJ2-3
V gene: TRBV28
CDR3 protein: CASSFLAGGPYDTQYF

J gene: TRBJ2-7
V gene: TRBV6-2/TRBV6-3
CDR3 protein: CASRPVWGDRSYEQYF

J gene: TRBJ2-1
V gene: TRBV7-9
CDR3 protein: CASSFPESDEQFF

J gene: TRBJ2-3
V gene: TRBV15
CDR3 protein: CATSRGLGDTQHF

J gene: TRBJ1-4
V gene: TRBV27
CDR3 protein: CASSERTGATNEKLFF

J gene: TRBJ1-4
V gene: TRBV7-9
CDR3 protein: CASSTKNRVSNEKLFF

J gene: TRBJ2-7
V gene: TRBV11-2
CDR3 protein: CASQSGQIYEQYF

J gene: TRBJ2-1
V gene: TRBV4-3
CDR3 protein: CASSQDLTVSSYNEQFF

J gene: TRBJ2-1
V gene: TRBV29-1
CDR3 protein: CSVLGQGAGEQFF

J gene: TRBJ2-5
V gene: TRBV13
CDR3 protein: CASMVAGIMKTQYF

J gene: TRBJ2-1
V gene: TRBV7-2
CDR3 protein: CASSASFGAGVYREQFF

J gene: TRBJ1-6
V gene: TRBV2
CDR3 protein: CASMGTGGGYNSPLHF

J gene: TRBJ2-1
V gene: TRBV28
CDR3 protein: CASSSGGFLGSGSYNEQFF

J gene: TRBJ2-1
V gene: TRBV5-1
CDR3 protein: CASSFEVGQGGNEQFF

J gene: TRBJ2-1
V gene: TRBV6-5
CDR3 protein: CASNSWGESFF

J gene: TRBJ1-1
V gene: TRBV29-1
CDR3 protein: CSALGGDTEAFF

J gene: TRBJ2-5
V gene: TRBV18
CDR3 protein: CASSAAWETQYF